These T cell receptor beta chains were read from a single sample in a study of cytomegalovirus exposure and HLA in healthy donors. The method was immunoSEQ multiplex PCR; TCRdb's version includes in-frame clones alone and lacks a portion of them. The sample holds about 130,000 clones; roughly nine tenths are singletons and the top ten take 3% to 3.5%. Sample: PBMCs. The receptor set was obtained from a man aged 30 to 45 in good health and CMV-seronegative. CDR3s include the opening cysteine and the closing phenylalanine or tryptophan. D genes are given only for firm matches. Where a row states a size, it is once, few, many or the class of an expanded clone; other rows omit it.

size	D	J	V	DNA	CDR3
once	.	TRBJ2-5	TRBV18	TGTGCCAGCTCACCAGAGGCAGAGACCCAGTACTTC	CASSPEAETQYF
.	.	TRBJ2-7	TRBV27	TGTGCCAGCAGTCCTACAGTGAGTCCAACCTACGAGCAGTACTTC	CASSPTVSPTYEQYF
.	TRBD1	TRBJ1-3	TRBV2	TGTGCCAGCAGGGGACAGGGAGGATACACCATATATTTT	CASRGQGGYTIYF
.	.	TRBJ2-2	TRBV6-6	TGTGCCAGCAGTTACTCTCCAGTCGCGAACACCGGGGAGCTGTTTTTT	CASSYSPVANTGELFF
once	TRBD1	TRBJ1-2	TRBV6-6	TGTGCCAGCACCTCCGGGGACAGTTACGGCTACACCTTC	CASTSGDSYGYTF
.	TRBD2	TRBJ2-5	TRBV4-1	TGCGCCAGCAGCCACGCCATAGCGGGTTTTACTCAAGAGACCCAGTACTTC	CASSHAIAGFTQETQYF
.	TRBD1	TRBJ1-1	TRBV4-1	TGCGCCAGCAGCCCGCGGGACAGGGGTACCAACACTGAAGCTTTCTTT	CASSPRDRGTNTEAFF
.	TRBD1	TRBJ2-7	TRBV28	TGTGCCAGCAGTTCCATACAGGGGGCTTACGAGCAGTACTTC	CASSSIQGAYEQYF
once	.	TRBJ2-1	TRBV7-8	TGTGCCAGCAGCTTAGTTATCGGGGGCTCCTACAATGAGCAGTTCTTC	CASSLVIGGSYNEQFF
.	.	TRBJ2-1	TRBV11-2	TGTGCCAGCAGCTCCGAGGGACTCCTAAATGAGCAGTTCTTC	CASSSEGLLNEQFF
.	.	TRBJ1-3	TRBV7-8	TGTGCCAGCAGCCCTAGTTTTGGCTCTGGAAACACCATATATTTT	CASSPSFGSGNTIYF
.	.	TRBJ2-5	TRBV5-4	TGTGCCAGCAGCTTGACCGGAGGTAGGACAGAAGAGACCCAGTACTTC	CASSLTGGRTEETQYF
.	TRBD1	TRBJ2-5	TRBV5-1	TGCGCCAGCAGCTTCGGACAGGGGGCAGGGGAGACCCAGTACTTC	CASSFGQGAGETQYF
.	TRBD1	TRBJ2-7	TRBV7-9	TGTGCCAGCAGGAACAGGGGGAACTACGAGCAGTACTTC	CASRNRGNYEQYF
.	.	TRBJ1-2	TRBV27	TGTGCCAGCAGTACCCTCAGGGGCCTCGGGGGCTACACCTTC	CASSTLRGLGGYTF
.	.	TRBJ1-1	TRBV27	TGTGCCAGCAGTTTTGGGGTCGGTTCGGGGGACTGGGGGACTGAAGCTTTCTTT	CASSFGVGSGDWGTEAFF
.	TRBD1	TRBJ1-6	TRBV28	TGTGCCAGCAGTTTGACAGGGGGCAGGGATTCACCCCTCCACTTT	CASSLTGGRDSPLHF
few	.	TRBJ1-5	TRBV6-5	TGTGCCAGCACCCCTAGCGTCAATCAGCCCCAGCATTTT	CASTPSVNQPQHF
once	.	TRBJ1-1	TRBV28	TGTGCCAGCAGAGAAACAGTGAACACTGAAGCTTTCTTT	CASRETVNTEAFF
once	.	TRBJ2-3	TRBV6-5	TGTGCCAGCAGCCGAACCCCCTTGAGAGATACGCAGTATTTT	CASSRTPLRDTQYF
.	.	TRBJ1-1	TRBV6-5	TGTGCCAGCAGTTACGGAGGCAGATGGAACACTGAAGCTTTCTTT	CASSYGGRWNTEAFF
.	.	TRBJ2-3	TRBV5-6	TGTGCCAGCAGCTTTCGACTCGTCACAGATACGCAGTATTTT	CASSFRLVTDTQYF
.	TRBD1	TRBJ2-5	TRBV25-1	TGTGCCAGCAGTGAACTGGGACAGGGTCTCGAAGAGACCCAGTACTTC	CASSELGQGLEETQYF
.	TRBD1	TRBJ1-5	TRBV6-1	TGTGCCAGCAGTGAAGACAGGGGGCTGAATCAGCCCCAGCATTTT	CASSEDRGLNQPQHF
.	TRBD2	TRBJ2-5	TRBV5-6	TGTGCCAGCAGCTCCCGCGGGGGGTCCCGGGAGACCCAGTACTTC	CASSSRGGSRETQYF
.	TRBD1	TRBJ1-2	TRBV28	TGTGCCAGCAGTTTCTCCGACAGGGACTATGGCTACACCTTC	CASSFSDRDYGYTF
.	.	TRBJ2-4	TRBV27	TGTGCCAGCAGTTTAGCGAGTGGTCACATTCAGTACTTC	CASSLASGHIQYF
.	.	TRBJ1-3	TRBV6-5	TGTGCCAGCAGTTCCCCACAGGTTCGAGGAAACACCATATATTTT	CASSSPQVRGNTIYF
.	TRBD2	TRBJ2-5	TRBV2	TGTGCCAGCAGTGAATGGGAGGGCCAGTACTTC	CASSEWEGQYF
.	TRBD2	TRBJ2-3	TRBV5-1	TGCGCCAGCAGCTTGCCTAGCGGGGGAACTAGCACAGATACGCAGTATTTT	CASSLPSGGTSTDTQYF
.	TRBD1	TRBJ2-5	TRBV28	TGTGCCAGGAACGGGCGGTCCTTGTCCGGGACAGGGGGCAGAAAGACCCAGTACTTC	CARNGRSLSGTGGRKTQYF
.	TRBD1	TRBJ2-7	TRBV2	TGTGCCAGCAGTCCATGGACAGGGGCGAGCGAGCAGTACTTC	CASSPWTGASEQYF
.	TRBD1	TRBJ2-3	TRBV5-6	TGTGCCAGCACCACGGACAGGGGGCAGGGCTGGAGGACGCAGTATTTT	CASTTDRGQGWRTQYF
.	TRBD2	TRBJ2-1	TRBV6-5	TGTGCCAGCAGAGCCCACCTAGCGGGGATCAATGAGCAGTTCTTC	CASRAHLAGINEQFF
.	TRBD2	TRBJ2-7	TRBV27	TGTGCCAGCAAATCTCACGGGGGGGCCTACGAGCAGTACTTC	CASKSHGGAYEQYF